A single sample gave rise to the 2 T cell receptor beta chains below, sequenced in a study of patients and donors after allogeneic stem cell transplantation (dated by TCRdb to about 2020). Library preparation used RT-PCR. Sequencing instrument: NextSeq 550. Through fastp at Q25 and MiXCR, TCRdb rebuilt clones from the public reads, retaining in-frame beta chains. A single entry per CDR3 protein holds the most common genes and DNA from its merged rows. The sample profile shows roughly 150,000 distinct CDR3 sequences; about 24% of them were found once. The ten top clones hold approximately 26% of the sample. Sequenced: blood, either unsorted or a sorted T cell fraction (not recorded which). The receptors come from a human donor who was either an allogeneic HSCT recipient or a stem cell or donor lymphocyte infusion donor (not recorded which). It is not recorded whose cells these are; they may come from a transplant donor.

This clonotype was seen more than once but under ten times. This chain uses TRBV7-9 with TRBJ2-2; D gene uncertain. Per germline, CDR1 SEHNR and CDR2 FQNEAQ (reference sequence). Deletions cut 6 bases from V and 1 base from J, with 18 bases between. The CDR3 extends over 17 amino acids. The CDR3 reads CASRPPLGRMNTGELFF. In DNA, the CDR3 is TGTGCCAGCAGGCCGCCGTTGGGCAGGATGAACACCGGGGAGCTGTTTTTT.

This sequence joins TRBV15 and TRBJ2-1; D not certain. Germline V CDR1 and CDR2: LNHNV, YYDKDF (reference sequence). The CDR3 spans 17 residues. Trimming removed 0 bases from V and 5 bases from J, with 17 bases in between. The CDR3 region has the DNA TGTGCCACCAGCAGAGATCGCGCTCCCTTGGGGAACAATGAGCAGTTCTTC. Its translation is CATSRDRAPLGNNEQFF.